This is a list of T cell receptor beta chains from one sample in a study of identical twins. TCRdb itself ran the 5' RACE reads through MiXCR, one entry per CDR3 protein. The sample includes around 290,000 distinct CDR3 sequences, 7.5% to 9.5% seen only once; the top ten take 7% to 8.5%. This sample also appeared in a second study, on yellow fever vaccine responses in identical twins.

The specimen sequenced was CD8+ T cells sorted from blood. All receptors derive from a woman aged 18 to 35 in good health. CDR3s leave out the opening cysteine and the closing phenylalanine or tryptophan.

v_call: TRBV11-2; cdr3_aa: ASSFYGVGETDTQY
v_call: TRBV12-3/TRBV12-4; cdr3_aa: ASSDSYWTGVHEQY
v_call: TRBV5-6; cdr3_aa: ASREQGAYEQY
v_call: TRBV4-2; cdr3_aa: ASSQEGQGFADTQY
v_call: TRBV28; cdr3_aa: ASEGTGVTDTQY
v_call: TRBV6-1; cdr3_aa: ASSLAGAYNEQF
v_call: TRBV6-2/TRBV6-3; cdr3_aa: ASSYGQGADTQY
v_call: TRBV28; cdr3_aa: ASSLGGPQPQH
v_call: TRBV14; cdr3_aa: ASSQRTATYEQY
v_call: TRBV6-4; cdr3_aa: ASSDGGGAGTDTQY
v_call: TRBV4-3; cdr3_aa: ASSQEGGGRSQIYNEQF
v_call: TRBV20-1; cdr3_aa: SAKTGYMGYNEQF
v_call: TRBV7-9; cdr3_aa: ASSSTGSVAYEQY
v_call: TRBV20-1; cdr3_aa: SAPRGVTYNEQF
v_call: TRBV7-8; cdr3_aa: ASSYGGLNTEAF
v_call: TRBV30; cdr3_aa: AWSVSWGTEAF
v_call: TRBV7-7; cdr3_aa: ASSLLPDPSYEQY
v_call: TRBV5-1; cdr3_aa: ASSLEASWEQF
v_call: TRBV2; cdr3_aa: ASSNHPGTDSYEQY
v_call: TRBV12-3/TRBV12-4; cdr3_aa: ASSPGDYEQY
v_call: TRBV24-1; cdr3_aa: ATSDELVSSYNEQF
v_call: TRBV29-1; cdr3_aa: SVEGVSGETDTQY
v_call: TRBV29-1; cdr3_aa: SVDSNINEQF
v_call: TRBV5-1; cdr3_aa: ASSFTGGDSYNEQF
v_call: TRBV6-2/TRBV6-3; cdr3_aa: ASSLTANLGQY
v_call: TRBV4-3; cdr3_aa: ASSQRAGVANLDTQY
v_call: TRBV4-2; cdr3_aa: ASSQDLGTGLYYEQY
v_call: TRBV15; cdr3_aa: ATSRLPAGGTGELF
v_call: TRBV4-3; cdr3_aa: ASSQGVAGQNSYEQY
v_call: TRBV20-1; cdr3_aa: SAGDRANSYEQY
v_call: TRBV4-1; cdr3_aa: ASSQDLRGMNTEAF
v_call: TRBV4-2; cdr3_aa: ASSQDGEARAYNEQF
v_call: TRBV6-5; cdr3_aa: ASSYSAGGNTEAF
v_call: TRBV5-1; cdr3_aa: ASSSGTLTPETQY
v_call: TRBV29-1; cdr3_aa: SVEFRDRMQETQY
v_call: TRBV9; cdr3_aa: ASSVEGGVGQTQY
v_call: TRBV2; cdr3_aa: ASGTSGYEQY
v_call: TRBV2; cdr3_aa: ASSPGADYT
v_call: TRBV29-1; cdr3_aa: SVTDRGNSPLH
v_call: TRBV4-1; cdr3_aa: ASSQQEGKSEDTQY
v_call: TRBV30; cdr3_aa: AWSPGIVVQETQY
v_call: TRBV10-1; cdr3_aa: ASSLTSVNEQF
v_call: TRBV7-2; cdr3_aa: ASSFRGGMYNEQF
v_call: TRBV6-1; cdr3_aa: ASSVQGSEYNEQF
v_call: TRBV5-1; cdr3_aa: ASSLALGGPSSYEQY
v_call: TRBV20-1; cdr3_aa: SASTRGGGEVRPYEQY
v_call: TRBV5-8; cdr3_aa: ASRHGGGDSQF
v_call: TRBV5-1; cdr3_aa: ASSDRTSGGTYEQY
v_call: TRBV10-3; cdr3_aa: AISDLDRANYGYT
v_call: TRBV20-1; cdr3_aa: SARDNRDRGYNEQF
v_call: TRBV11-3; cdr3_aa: ASSLKMDSNNEQF
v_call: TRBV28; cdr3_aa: ASSTIRNNEQF